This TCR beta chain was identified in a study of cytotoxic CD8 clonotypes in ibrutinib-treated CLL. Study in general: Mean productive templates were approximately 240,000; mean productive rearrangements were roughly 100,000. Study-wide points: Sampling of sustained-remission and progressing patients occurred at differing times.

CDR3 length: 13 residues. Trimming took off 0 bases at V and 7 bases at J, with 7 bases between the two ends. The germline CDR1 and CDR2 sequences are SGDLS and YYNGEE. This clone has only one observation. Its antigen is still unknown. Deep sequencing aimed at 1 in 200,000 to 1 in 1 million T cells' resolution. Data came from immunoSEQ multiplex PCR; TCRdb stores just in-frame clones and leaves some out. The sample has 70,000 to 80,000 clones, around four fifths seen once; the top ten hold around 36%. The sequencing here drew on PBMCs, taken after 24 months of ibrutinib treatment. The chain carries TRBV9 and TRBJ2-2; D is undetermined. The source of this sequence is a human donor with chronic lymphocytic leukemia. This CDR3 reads CASSVATVGELFF. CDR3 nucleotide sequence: TGTGCCAGCAGCGTAGCTACTGTCGGGGAGCTGTTTTTT.